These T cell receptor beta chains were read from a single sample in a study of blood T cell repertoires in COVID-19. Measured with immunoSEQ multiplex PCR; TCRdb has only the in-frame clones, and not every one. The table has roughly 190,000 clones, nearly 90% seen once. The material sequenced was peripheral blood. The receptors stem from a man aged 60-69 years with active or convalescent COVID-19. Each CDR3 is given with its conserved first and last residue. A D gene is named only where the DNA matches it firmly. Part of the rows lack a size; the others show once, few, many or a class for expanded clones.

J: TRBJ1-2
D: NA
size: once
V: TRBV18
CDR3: CASSDYQANYGYTF
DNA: TGTGCCAGCTCGGATTACCAGGCTAACTATGGCTACACCTTC

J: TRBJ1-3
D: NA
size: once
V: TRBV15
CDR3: CATSRAGIGNTIYF
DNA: TGTGCCACCAGCAGAGCGGGGATTGGAAACACCATATATTTT

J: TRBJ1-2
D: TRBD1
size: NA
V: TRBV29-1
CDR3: CSVYDRVYGYTF
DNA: TGCAGCGTTTATGACAGGGTTTATGGCTACACCTTC

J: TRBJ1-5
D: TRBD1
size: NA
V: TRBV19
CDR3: CASSIPTGGRGQPQHF
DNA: TGTGCCAGTAGTATTCCGACAGGGGGCCGGGGTCAGCCCCAGCATTTT

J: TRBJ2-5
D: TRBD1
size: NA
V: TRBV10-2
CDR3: CASSGTGDWQTQYF
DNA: TGCGCCAGCAGTGGGACAGGGGACTGGCAGACCCAGTACTTC

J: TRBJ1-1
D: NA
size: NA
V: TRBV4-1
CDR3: CASSLIEATEAFF
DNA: TGCGCCAGCAGCCTCATTGAGGCGACTGAAGCTTTCTTT

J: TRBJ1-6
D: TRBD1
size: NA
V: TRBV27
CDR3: CASRAGGYNSPLHF
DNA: TGTGCCAGCAGGGCAGGGGGCTATAATTCACCCCTCCACTTT

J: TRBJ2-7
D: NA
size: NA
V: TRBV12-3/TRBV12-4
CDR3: CASSFRGTEQYF
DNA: TGTGCCAGCAGTTTCAGGGGAACCGAGCAGTACTTC

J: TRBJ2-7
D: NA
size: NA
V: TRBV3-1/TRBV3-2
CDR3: CASSQTPQGEQYF
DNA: TGTGCCAGCAGCCAAACCCCCCAGGGGGAGCAGTACTTC

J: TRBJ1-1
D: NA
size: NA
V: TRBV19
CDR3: CASKGGDTEAFF
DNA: TGTGCCAGTAAAGGGGGGGACACTGAAGCTTTCTTT